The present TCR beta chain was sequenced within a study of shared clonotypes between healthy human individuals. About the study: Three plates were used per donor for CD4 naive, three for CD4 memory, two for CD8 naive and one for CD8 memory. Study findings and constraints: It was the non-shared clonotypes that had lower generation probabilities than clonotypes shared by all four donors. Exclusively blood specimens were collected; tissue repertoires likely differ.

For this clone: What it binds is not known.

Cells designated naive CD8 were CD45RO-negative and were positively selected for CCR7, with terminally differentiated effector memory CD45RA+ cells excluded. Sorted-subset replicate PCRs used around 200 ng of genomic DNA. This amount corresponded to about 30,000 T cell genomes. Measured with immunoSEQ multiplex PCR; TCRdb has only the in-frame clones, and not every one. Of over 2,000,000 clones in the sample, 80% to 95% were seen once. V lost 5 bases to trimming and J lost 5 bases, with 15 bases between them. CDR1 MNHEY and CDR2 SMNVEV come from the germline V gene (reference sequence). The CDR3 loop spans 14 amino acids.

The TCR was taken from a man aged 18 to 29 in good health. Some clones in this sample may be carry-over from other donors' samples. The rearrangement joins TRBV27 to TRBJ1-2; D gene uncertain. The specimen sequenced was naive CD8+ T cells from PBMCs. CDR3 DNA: TGTGCCAGCAGTGTCGCCGGGAGCCTATATGGCTACACCTTC. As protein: CASSVAGSLYGYTF.